This T cell receptor (beta chain) was documented in a study of blood T cell repertoires in COVID-19. Data came from immunoSEQ multiplex PCR; TCRdb stores just in-frame clones and leaves some out. The sample lists fewer than 85,000 clones, more than 65% seen once, with around 30% in the top ten. Trimming took 8 bases from V and 3 from J; bases not matched to a gene: 10. The germline V gene has CDR1 MDHEN and CDR2 SYDVKM. The CDR3 is 16 residues long. The rearrangement joins TRBV28 to TRBJ2-1; 10 positions match TRBD1. Sequencing input: peripheral blood. The receptor was isolated from a woman of 80 years or more with active or convalescent COVID-19. CDR3 nucleotides: TGTGCCAGCTACTCCCCCGGGACAGGGGTCTACAATGAGCAGTTCTTC. It specifies CASYSPGTGVYNEQFF.